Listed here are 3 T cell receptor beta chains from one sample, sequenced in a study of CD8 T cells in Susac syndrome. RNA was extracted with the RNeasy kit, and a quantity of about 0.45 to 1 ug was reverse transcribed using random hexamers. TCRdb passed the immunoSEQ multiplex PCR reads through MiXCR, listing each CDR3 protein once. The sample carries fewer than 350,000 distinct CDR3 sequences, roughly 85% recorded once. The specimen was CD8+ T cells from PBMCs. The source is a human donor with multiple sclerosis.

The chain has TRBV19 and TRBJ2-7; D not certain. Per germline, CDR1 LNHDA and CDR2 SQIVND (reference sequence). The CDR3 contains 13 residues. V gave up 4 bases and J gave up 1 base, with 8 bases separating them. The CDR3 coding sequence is TGTGCCAGTAGTACCGCCTTTTCCTACGAGCAGTACTTC. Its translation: CASSTAFSYEQYF.

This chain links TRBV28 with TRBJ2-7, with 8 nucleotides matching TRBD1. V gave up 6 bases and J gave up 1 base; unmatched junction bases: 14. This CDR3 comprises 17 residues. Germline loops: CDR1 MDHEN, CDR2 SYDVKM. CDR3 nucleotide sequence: TGTGCCAGCAGACCCTGGGGGCTGACAGGGGATTCCTACGAGCAGTACTTC. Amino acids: CASRPWGLTGDSYEQYF.

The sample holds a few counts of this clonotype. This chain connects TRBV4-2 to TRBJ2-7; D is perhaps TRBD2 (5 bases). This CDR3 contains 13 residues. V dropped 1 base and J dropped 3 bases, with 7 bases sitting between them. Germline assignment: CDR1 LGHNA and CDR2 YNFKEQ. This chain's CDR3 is CASSQVGGYEQYF. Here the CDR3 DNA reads TGTGCCAGCAGCCAAGTCGGAGGCTACGAGCAGTACTTC.